Below, 12 T cell receptor beta chains from the same sample are listed, as sequenced in a study of CD8 T cells in ankylosing spondylitis. TCRdb re-called the 5' RACE reads with MiXCR, one entry per CDR3 protein. The sample consists of fewer than 35,000 distinct CDR3 sequences, more than 25% of them appearing once. The sequencing input was synovial fluid, either unsorted or a sorted T cell fraction (not recorded which). The source is a male donor with ankylosing spondylitis.

This clonotype came up a few times. The rearrangement uses TRBV7-8 and TRBJ2-3, with D possibly matching TRBD2 (5 bases). V lost 6 bases, J lost 0 bases, and 16 bases lay in between. Germline V CDR1 and CDR2: SGHVS, FQNEAQ. The CDR3 has 16 amino acids. As DNA, the CDR3 is TGTGCCAGCAGTCCTCACCGCCTAGCTAGCACAGATACGCAGTATTTT. Its translation: CASSPHRLASTDTQYF. The full variable domain, rest sourced from reference TRBV7-8 and TRBJ2-3, is GAGVSQSPRYKVAKRGQDVALRCDPISGHVSLFWYQQALGQGPEFLTYFQNEAQLDKSGLPSDRFFAERPEGSVSTLKIQRTQQEDSAVYLCASSPHRLASTDTQYFGPGTRLTVL.

CDR3 protein: CASSPFWGRNQPQHF. CDR3 in DNA: TGCGCCAGCAGCCCCTTTTGGGGACGCAATCAGCCCCAGCATTTT. This sequence joins TRBV5-1 and TRBJ1-5; TRBD1 is a possible D gene (5 bases). This CDR3 is built from 15 residues. In germline, CDR1 is SGHRS, CDR2 YFSETQ. V dropped 4 bases and J dropped 2 bases, with 13 bases sitting between them. Full variable domain (remainder filled in from reference TRBV5-1 and TRBJ1-5): KAGVTQTPRYLIKTRGQQVTLSCSPISGHRSVSWYQQTPGQGLQFLFEYFSETQRNKGNFPGRFSGRQFSNSRSEMNVSTLELGDSALYLCASSPFWGRNQPQHFGDGTRLSIL.

This chain connects TRBV4-2 to TRBJ1-1; 7 nucleotides match TRBD1. Losses at the gene ends were 1 base for V and 6 bases for J; bases not matched to a gene: 11. CDR1 is LGHNA, CDR2 YNFKEQ, per germline. The CDR3 totals 16 residues. The CDR3 bases are TGTGCCAGCAGCCAAGGCCGACAGGGAGGTTGGGCTGAAGCTTTCTTT. As protein: CASSQGRQGGWAEAFF.

V is TRBV27 and J is TRBJ2-1; D uncertain. Germline CDR1 and CDR2: MNHEY and SMNVEV (reference sequence). The V end was cut by 8 bases, the J end by 0 bases, with 11 bases between. The CDR3 loop spans 14 amino acids. Here the CDR3 DNA reads TGTGCCAGCGCCGTGAGGAACTCCTACAATGAGCAGTTCTTC. Its protein is CASAVRNSYNEQFF.

This clonotype was recorded at least ten times. The chain joins TRBV20-1 to TRBJ2-1, with TRBD1 as a possible D gene (5 bases). CDR1 is DFQATT and CDR2 is SNEGSKA in the germline V gene (reference sequence). Trimming took 6 bases from V and 7 from J, leaving 19 bases between them. The CDR3 is made up of 14 amino acids. CDR3 loop: CSANLGEGVNEQFF. The DNA for the CDR3 is TGCAGTGCCAACCTTGGGGAAGGGGTAAATGAGCAGTTCTTC.

In its sample, this clonotype was seen a few times. V usage is TRBV7-8 and J usage is TRBJ2-1; D not resolved. Germline CDR1 and CDR2: SGHVS and FQNEAQ. The CDR3 contains 14 residues. The V and J ends lost 5 bases and 8 bases respectively, with 16 bases between them. CDR3 in DNA: TGTGCCAGCAGCCTCTTCGGCACGGGCTATGAGCAGTTCTTC. Translation: CASSLFGTGYEQFF.

The sample holds many counts of this clonotype. The chain recombines TRBV7-8 with TRBJ1-5; D might be TRBD1 (5 bases). Germline V gives CDR1 SGHVS, CDR2 FQNEAQ. The CDR3 extends over 13 amino acids. The V and J ends lost 7 bases and 7 bases respectively, with 14 bases between them. CDR3 residues: CASTPGVGQPQHF. The CDR3 DNA sequence: TGTGCCAGCACCCCGGGGGTAGGACAGCCCCAGCATTTT.

This clonotype was seen more than once but under ten times. The genes are TRBV5-6 and TRBJ2-5, with TRBD2 identical over 9 bases. V lost 1 base, J lost 4 bases, and 8 bases stayed unmatched. The CDR3 loop spans 16 amino acids. Germline V gene data show CDR1 as SGHDT and CDR2 as YYEEEE. CDR3 coding DNA: TGTGCCAGCAGCTTGCCGCCCGCGGGAGGGCGAGAGACCCAGTACTTC. It specifies CASSLPPAGGRETQYF.

This clonotype was seen a few times. The chain joins TRBV9 to TRBJ2-2, with 10 bases identical to TRBD1. CDR1 and CDR2 (germline): SGDLS, YYNGEE. The CDR3 has 16 amino acids. Losses at the gene ends were 4 bases for V and 4 bases for J; bases not matched to a gene: 7. The CDR3 is CASSPFWTGGTGELFF. Written as DNA, the CDR3 is TGTGCCAGCAGCCCCTTCTGGACAGGGGGCACCGGGGAGCTGTTTTTT.

There are many counts of this clonotype. The chain recombines TRBV6-2 or TRBV6-3 with TRBJ2-5; 14 bases align to TRBD2. The junction had 10 bases not matched to a gene; V was cut back by 8 bases and J by 2 bases. CDR1 and CDR2 (germline): MNHEY, SVGEGT. The CDR3 totals 17 residues. CDR3 DNA sequence: TGTGCCAGCGCCCTAATGGGACTAGCGGGAGAACAAGAGACCCAGTACTTC. Translation gives CASALMGLAGEQETQYF.

This clonotype was detected only a few times. V gene TRBV10-3 combines with J gene TRBJ1-1; TRBD1 might be the D (5 bases). This CDR3 is built from 14 residues. V was shortened by 3 bases and J by 3 bases, with 11 bases between the two germline ends. CDR1 and CDR2 (germline): ENHRY, SYGVKD. CDR3 DNA sequence: TGTGCCATCAGTGAAACGGGGGGGGACACTGAAGCTTTCTTT. It translates to CAISETGGDTEAFF.

With regard to this clonotype: Being one base from a much bigger clone, this may be a read error. Since no conserved phenylalanine or tryptophan closes the CDR3, a read error is the likely cause. V usage is TRBV12-3 or TRBV12-4 and J usage is TRBJ1-5; D remains unclear. The CDR3 sequence is 13 residues long. The V gene lost 0 bases and the J gene lost 4 bases, with 4 bases spanning the gap. The CDR3 DNA reads TGTGCCAGCAGTTTAGCCCATAATCAGCCCCAGCATCTT. Translated: CASSLAHNQPQHL.